This T cell receptor beta chain was observed in a study of vaccination and CD4 T cells after COVID-19 (dated by TCRdb to 2021 to 2024). Looking at the study overall: SARS-CoV-2 positivity had been established in the convalescent patients by nasal swab PCR, and mild disease was recorded in about 9 of these patients and severe disease in one. The convalescent cohort included six males and four females, with two Hispanic individuals, seven Caucasians, two Asians and one multiracial person. Participants got two doses of the Pfizer-BioNTech BNT162b2 vaccine (n=8) or two doses of the Moderna mRNA-1273 vaccine (n=2). Post-COVID blood samples from convalescent patients were collected a median of around 110 days after diagnosis, with a range of about 30 to 170 days. The time from the second vaccine dose to post-vaccine blood sampling had a median of roughly 72 days and ranged from about 14 to 250 days. Culture stimuli were overlapping spike peptide pools from SARS-CoV-2 and from the common cold coronaviruses HCoV-NL63, HCoV-OC43 and HCoV-229E. In control cultures, a CEFX viral epitope pool was used as positive control, an HIV-1 Nef peptide pool was used as negative control, or no peptide was added. In approximately ten COVID-19 convalescent patients and several infection-naive healthy vaccine recipients, the spike-specific CD4+ TCR repertoire before mRNA vaccination was compared with the repertoire after mRNA vaccination. Overall study outcomes, separate from this receptor: In convalescent patients, nearly all vaccine-specific clones (304 of 307) were found to be mono-reactive for SARS-CoV-2 spike rather than cross-reactive with common cold coronaviruses. Although the median number of SARS-CoV-2-reactive clonotypes went up from roughly 22 after infection to some 38 after vaccination, the increase was not significant. Relatively few convalescent patients were included in the study, and early timepoints after natural infection were not analyzed. In convalescent patients, a median roughly 87% of post-vaccine SARS-CoV-2-reactive clones were detected only after vaccination, and vaccine-specific priming was suggested by this finding.

The treatment or condition tag for this specimen amounts to: roughly ten-day PBMC culture with coronavirus spike peptide pools or control peptides (ViraFEST assay). The study used the ViraFEST assay, which expanded antigen-specific T cells with peptide pools and then identified expanded clonotypes by TCR sequencing. Positive SARS-CoV-2 PCR tests in the convalescent patients dated from March to December 2020, before Alpha, Beta and Delta variants emerged in the United States. Each well held roughly 2 million PBMCs cultured in IMDM containing approximately 5% human AB serum and around 10 IU/ml IL-2, with 10 ug/ml peptide pools added. Half of the culture medium was replaced with fresh IL-2-containing medium on days 3 and 7. CD4+ T cells were isolated after roughly eleven days of culture through negative selection using the EasySep CD4+ T cell isolation kit. Ficoll-Paque Plus gradient centrifugation was used to isolate PBMCs from whole blood, and the isolated PBMCs were then either used fresh or cryopreserved at -140C. In general, triplicate wells were set up for every culture condition.

Remarks on this clonotype: Its cognate antigen has yet to be identified. Base qualities are not provided; no much larger clone lies one nucleotide away.

The protocol used for the library was PCR. DNA from cultured CD4+ T cells underwent TCR sequencing with the Oncomine TCR Beta short-read assay at the Johns Hopkins FTIC core. The QIAamp micro DNA kit was used to extract genomic DNA from the cultured CD4+ T cells. The Oncomine TCR Beta libraries from cultured CD4+ T cells were pooled using unique dual indexes and then sequenced on an Illumina iSeq 100. Under the source paper's analysis protocol: Non-productive sequences were removed, and CDR3s not starting with C, not ending with F or W, or shorter than 7 amino acids were discarded. Antigen-specific clonotypes were identified with the MANAFEST web application by comparing peptide-stimulated wells with reference and other culture wells. To be called positive, a clone needed an FDR below 0.05, an odds ratio above 5, and a productive frequency above 0.1% in at least two of three replicate wells. Cross-reactive clonotypes were defined as significantly expanded in both SARS-CoV-2 spike wells and at least one common cold coronavirus spike condition. CDR3 homology was assessed with Levenshtein distances (stringdist) and unrooted phylogenetic trees (ape) in R version 3.6.1. TCRdb handled the public reads itself, with Q25 trimming in fastp and clone calling in MiXCR, and kept productive beta chains. Merged by CDR3 protein, the rows form single entries marked with the most common genes and DNA. The V and J calls were not made by the authors but by TCRdb's processing. The sample table contains about 11,000 distinct CDR3 sequences; only one count was recorded for around 55% of them. Together, the top ten hold over 8% of the sample.

For CDR1 and CDR2, the germline V gene (reference sequence) lists SGHNT and YYREEE. The cysteine opens and the phenylalanine closes a CDR3 of 13 amino acids. Of the read, only the CDR3 DNA is kept; its 39 bases are in frame from base 1. V is shortened by 6 bases, J by 0 bases, and the region joining them spans 8 bases. The sequencing sample was made of CD4+ T cells from blood, cultured in vitro. Rearrangement joined TRBV5-4 to TRBJ2-3; there is no confident call for the D gene. This TCR derives from a human donor who had recovered from COVID-19. The CDR3 protein is CASKLSSTDTQYF. In nucleotides, the sequence is TGTGCCAGCAAATTGTCTAGCACAGATACGCAGTATTTT.